Below, 24 T cell receptor beta chains from the same sample are listed, as sequenced in a study of long-term antiretroviral therapy in people with HIV. Assay version v3.0 of immunoSEQ was used, and it was run at survey level. The assay was immunoSEQ multiplex PCR, and TCRdb's table has in-frame clones only and misses some. The sample has some 35,000 clones, 60% to 75% seen once; the top ten hold about 3.5%. This specimen was unsorted PBMCs, taken 3 years after starting antiretroviral therapy. These receptors all come from a man between 45 and 60 years old with HIV.

The CDR3 DNA is TGTGCCAGCAGCTTATCCGGGACTGGGGCCAACGTCCTGACTTTC. As protein: CASSLSGTGANVLTF. The chain links TRBV7-2 to TRBJ2-6, with a possible D match to TRBD2 (5 bases). The CDR3 is made up of 15 amino acids. V lost 2 bases and J lost 2, with 7 bases in between. Germline CDR1 SGHTA, CDR2 FQGNSA.

The DNA of the CDR3 is TGCAGCGTTGAGTACGCGGGAGGATTAGATACGCAGTATTTT. It yields the protein CSVEYAGGLDTQYF. This rearrangement joins TRBV29-1 to TRBJ2-3; 8 nucleotides agree with TRBD2. J gave up 5 bases and V 3 bases, and 7 bases lay outside the gene matches. Germline V gives CDR1 SQVTM, CDR2 ANQGSEA. The CDR3 is 14 residues long.

The chain combines TRBV5-5 with TRBJ1-2; 7 bases match TRBD1. The germline CDR1 and CDR2 sequences are SGHKS and YYEKEE (reference sequence). The junction had 7 bases not matched to a gene; V was cut back by 0 bases and J by 5 bases. The CDR3 spans 15 residues. The CDR3 nucleotides read TGTGCCAGCAGCTTGGGGGACAGAGCCCTATATGGCTACACCTTC. Its translation is CASSLGDRALYGYTF.

The chain is built from TRBV29-1 and TRBJ1-1; 9 positions agree with TRBD1. The CDR3 is 15 residues long. From germline, CDR1 is SQVTM and CDR2 ANQGSEA. Trimming cost V 7 bases and J 0 bases; bases outside gene matches: 9. The chain's CDR3 is CSAGTGWGMNTEAFF. The CDR3 region has the DNA TGCAGCGCCGGGACAGGGTGGGGAATGAACACTGAAGCTTTCTTT.

V usage is TRBV7-9 and J usage is TRBJ2-7, with 7 positions matching TRBD2. The germline CDR1 and CDR2 sequences are SEHNR and FQNEAQ (reference sequence). Trimming took 1 base from V and 5 from J; bases not matched to a gene: 8. There are 15 residues in the CDR3. The CDR3 protein is CASSLGGAGRDEQYF. The CDR3 DNA sequence: TGTGCCAGCAGCTTAGGAGGGGCAGGGAGGGACGAGCAGTACTTC.

The rearrangement joins TRBV6-5 to TRBJ2-5, with 9 bases aligning to TRBD1. CDR1 and CDR2 from the germline V gene are MNHEY and SVGAGI. With V trimmed by 6 bases and J by 3 bases, 8 bases remained unmatched. This CDR3 has 15 amino acids. The CDR3 loop is CASSLRTGAEETQYF. The DNA for the CDR3 is TGTGCCAGCAGCCTTAGGACAGGGGCGGAAGAGACCCAGTACTTC.

This clone was observed a handful of times. The rearrangement links TRBV6-6 to TRBJ2-7; D call uncertain. Germline V gene lookup returns CDR1 MNHNY and CDR2 SVGAGI (reference sequence). V was shortened by 5 bases and J by 5 bases, with 7 bases between the two germline ends. The CDR3 spans 11 residues. For the CDR3, the DNA is TGTGCCAGCAGTGGTAGGAACGAGCAGTACTTC. Translated: CASSGRNEQYF.

The chain uses TRBV7-2 and TRBJ2-3; D gene uncertain. The ends were cut back, 7 bases at V and 1 base at J, with 6 bases in the middle. The CDR3 is 12 residues long. Germline-derived CDR1 and CDR2 are SGHTA and FQGNSA. The CDR3 sequence is CASTWGTDTQYF. In DNA, the CDR3 is TGTGCCAGCACCTGGGGCACAGATACGCAGTATTTT.

This clone has more than one count but fewer than ten. The genes are TRBV28 and TRBJ1-1, with D unresolved. V was cut by 1 base and J by 7 bases, with 7 bases left in between. The CDR3 length is 12 residues. CDR1 and CDR2 (germline): MDHEN, SYDVKM. CDR3 coding DNA: TGTGCCAGCAGTTTATTATGGGGTGAAGCTTTCTTT. This translates into CASSLLWGEAFF.

The chain uses TRBV11-2 and TRBJ2-7, with TRBD2 identical over 9 bases. This CDR3 spans 17 amino acids. The V segment lost 5 bases and the J segment 6 bases; nucleotides outside the gene matches: 17. Germline loops: CDR1 SGHAT, CDR2 FQNNGV. The CDR3 DNA reads as TGTGCCAGCAGCCTAACAATCCGTTCCCTAGCGGGGAGCGAGCAGTACTTC. The encoded protein is CASSLTIRSLAGSEQYF.

This clone has more than one count but fewer than ten. The rearrangement links TRBV7-8 to TRBJ2-7; unclear D gene. The CDR3 covers 13 residues. V lost 1 base, J lost 4 bases, and 8 bases lay in between. CDR1 is SGHVS, CDR2 FQNEAQ, per germline. The CDR3 region is CASSLDTLYEQYF. CDR3 coding DNA: TGTGCCAGCAGCTTAGACACCCTATACGAGCAGTACTTC.

This clone was seen a handful of times. The chain couples TRBV2 to TRBJ1-3, with D perhaps matching TRBD1 (5 bases). The CDR3 extends over 11 amino acids. Trimming cost V 11 bases and J 3 bases, with 8 bases left between them. Germline CDR1 reads SNHLY; CDR2 reads FYNNEI. CDR3 residues: CAGGLGNTIYF. In DNA form, the CDR3 reads TGTGCCGGGGGACTTGGAAACACCATATATTTT.

The chain combines TRBV2 with TRBJ2-4; 7 bases fit TRBD1. Trimming at V came to 4 bases and at J to 8 bases, leaving 11 bases not matched to a gene. The CDR3 totals 15 residues. The germline V gene encodes CDR1 SNHLY and CDR2 FYNNEI. The CDR3 bases are TGTGCCAGCAGTGTTCTCCGGGACAGTGGGGACATTCAGTACTTC. It is translated as CASSVLRDSGDIQYF.

This chain joins TRBV29-1 and TRBJ1-4, with D unclear. Trimming removed 2 bases from V and 1 base from J, with 8 bases in between. CDR3 length: 14 residues. Germline assignment: CDR1 SQVTM and CDR2 ANQGSEA. In DNA form, the CDR3 reads TGCAGCGTTGAATACTACGGAACTAATGAAAAACTGTTTTTT. This encodes CSVEYYGTNEKLFF.

V usage is TRBV7-9 and J usage is TRBJ2-3; D perhaps matches TRBD2 (6 bases). CDR1 is SEHNR, CDR2 FQNEAQ, per germline (reference sequence). The CDR3 extends over 14 amino acids. V was pared by 5 bases and J by 5 bases, with 14 bases between. In nucleotides, the CDR3 is TGTGCCAGCAGCCCTGGTGAAGCGGGAGATACGCAGTATTTT. Its protein product is CASSPGEAGDTQYF.

The chain carries TRBV9 and TRBJ2-5, with D unresolved. The germline gives CDR1 SGDLS, CDR2 YYNGEE. This CDR3 spans 14 amino acids. Trimming cost V 4 bases and J 7 bases, with 17 bases left between them. This CDR3 reads CASSPSFGMGTQYF. CDR3 sequence (DNA): TGTGCCAGCAGCCCCTCCTTCGGAATGGGGACCCAGTACTTC. The variable domain in full, completed from reference TRBV9 and TRBJ2-5, reads DSGVTQTPKHLITATGQRVTLRCSPRSGDLSVYWYQQSLDQGLQFLIQYYNGEERAKGNILERFSAQQFPDLHSELNLSSLELGDSALYFCASSPSFGMGTQYFGPGTRLLVL.

This chain joins TRBV9 and TRBJ1-1; a weak D match, TRBD1 (5 bases). There are 14 residues in the CDR3. Trimming removed 4 bases at V and 5 bases at J, with 15 bases between. Germline CDR1 is SGDLS and CDR2 is YYNGEE. The CDR3 is CASSTRVGETEAFF. In nucleotides, the CDR3 is TGTGCCAGCAGCACCAGGGTGGGGGAAACTGAAGCTTTCTTT.

This rearrangement joins TRBV5-1 to TRBJ2-5; unclear D gene. Germline V gene sequence: CDR1 SGHRS, CDR2 YFSETQ. The V end lost 2 bases, the J end lost 14 bases, and 13 bases lay between the germline ends. The CDR3 consists of 11 residues. This chain's CDR3 is CASSFTLCSYF. The CDR3 DNA sequence: TGCGCCAGCAGCTTCACGCTTTGCTCCTACTTC.

V usage is TRBV6-5 and J usage is TRBJ2-7; 10 positions agree with TRBD1. Germline CDR1 and CDR2: MNHEY and SVGAGI. Trimming took 4 bases from V and 3 from J; bases not matched to a gene: 6. This CDR3 is 15 amino acids long. CDR3 nucleotide sequence: TGTGCCAGCAGTTCCCCGGGACAGGGGCGCTACGAGCAGTACTTC. Translated: CASSSPGQGRYEQYF.

The chain has TRBV2 and TRBJ1-1, with 11 nucleotides matching TRBD1. The CDR3 loop spans 14 amino acids. CDR1 is SNHLY and CDR2 is FYNNEI in the germline V gene. The J segment lost 1 base and the V segment lost 6 bases, leaving 1 base of the junction unmatched. In nucleotides, the CDR3 is TGTGCCAGCAGAGGGACAGGGGGGAACACTGAAGCTTTCTTT. Protein: CASRGTGGNTEAFF.

This chain connects TRBV5-6 to TRBJ2-7; tentatively, D is TRBD1 or TRBD2 (5 bases each). The CDR3 contains 14 residues. Trimming cost V 0 bases and J 7 bases, with 14 bases left between them. Germline-derived CDR1 and CDR2 are SGHDT and YYEEEE. The CDR3 protein is CASSLGRGSWEQYF. CDR3 nucleotides: TGTGCCAGCAGCTTGGGTCGGGGCTCCTGGGAGCAGTACTTC.

V is TRBV7-9 and J is TRBJ2-3; 16 nucleotides align to TRBD2. Germline V gene data show CDR1 as SEHNR and CDR2 as FQNEAQ (reference sequence). V was clipped by 6 bases and J by 5 bases; unmatched bases: 8. The CDR3 has 17 residues. The CDR3: CASSVGTSGRAGDTQYF. Here the CDR3 DNA reads TGTGCCAGCAGTGTCGGGACTAGCGGGAGGGCAGGAGATACGCAGTATTTT. The whole variable domain, remainder taken from reference TRBV7-9 and TRBJ2-3, is DTGVSQNPRHKITKRGQNVTFRCDPISEHNRLYWYRQTLGQGPEFLTYFQNEAQLEKSRLLSDRFSAERPKGSFSTLEIQRTEQGDSAMYLCASSVGTSGRAGDTQYFGPGTRLTVL.

This clone was counted a few times. J is TRBJ1-5 and V is TRBV28; TRBD1 might be the D (5 bases). The V end lost 6 bases, the J end lost 9 bases, and 12 bases lay between the germline ends. CDR1 MDHEN and CDR2 SYDVKM come from the germline V gene. The CDR3 is made up of 12 amino acids. The CDR3 coding sequence is TGTGCCAGCAGCTACAGGTCTCGGCCCCAGCATTTT. Translated: CASSYRSRPQHF.

In DNA form, the CDR3 reads TGTGCCAGCAGCCCGAGGGGCAGGGCTCGTAACTATGGCTACACCTTC. This gives the protein CASSPRGRARNYGYTF. V gene TRBV7-9 combines with J gene TRBJ1-2, with a tentative D call TRBD1 (5 bases). The CDR3 sequence is 16 residues long. CDR1 and CDR2 from the germline V gene are SEHNR and FQNEAQ (reference sequence). Trimming took off 5 bases at V and 1 base at J, with 17 bases between the two ends.